This entry lists 13 T cell receptor beta chains sequenced from one sample in a study of blood T cell repertoires in COVID-19. The protocol was immunoSEQ multiplex PCR, while the TCRdb copy is restricted to in-frame clones and leaves out a portion. The profile shows roughly 100,000 clones, roughly 81% of them singletons. Sequenced input: peripheral blood. The receptors stem from a man aged 40-49 years with active or convalescent COVID-19.

This chain connects TRBV15 to TRBJ1-2, with 8 bases matching TRBD1. This CDR3 region has 15 residues. V shed 5 bases and J 2 bases; nucleotides not matched to a gene: 7. Germline lookup yields CDR1 LNHNV and CDR2 YYDKDF (reference sequence). This chain's CDR3 is CATSGGQGWNYGYTF. The CDR3 nucleotides read TGTGCCACCAGCGGAGGACAGGGTTGGAACTATGGCTACACCTTC. The variable domain in full, with the rest retrieved from reference TRBV15 and TRBJ1-2, is DAMVIQNPRYQVTQFGKPVTLSCSQTLNHNVMYWYQQKSSQAPKLLFHYYDKDFNNEADTPDNFQSRRPNTSFCFLDIRSPGLGDTAMYLCATSGGQGWNYGYTFGSGTRLTVV.

The J gene is TRBJ2-7, the V gene TRBV11-1; 8 bases fit TRBD1. This CDR3 has 13 residues. Germline V lookup: CDR1 SGHAT, CDR2 FQDESV (reference sequence). V trimming: 6 bases; J trimming: 6 bases; junction bases outside the gene matches: 7. CDR3 region: CASSSGDRSEQYF. The CDR3 coding sequence is TGTGCCAGCAGTTCCGGGGACAGGTCCGAGCAGTACTTC.

The J gene is TRBJ2-5, the V gene TRBV4-2; 9 bases match TRBD2. Germline assignment: CDR1 LGHNA and CDR2 YNFKEQ. CDR3 length: 16 amino acids. V lost 3 bases and J lost 2; bases outside the gene matches: 7. In DNA, the CDR3 is TGTGCCAGCAGCCAGTCCCTTCTAGCGGGGCAAGAGACCCAGTACTTC. Protein product: CASSQSLLAGQETQYF.

V and J are TRBV25-1 and TRBJ1-1; D is perhaps TRBD1 (6 bases). From germline, CDR1 is MGHDK and CDR2 SYGVNS. The CDR3 sequence is 15 residues long. The ends were cut back, 5 bases at V and 5 bases at J, with 18 bases in the middle. CDR3 in DNA: TGTGCCAGCAGTCCCAGGACAGATCGTTCAACTGAAGCTTTCTTT. Its protein product is CASSPRTDRSTEAFF.

The chain joins TRBV7-2 to TRBJ1-2; tentative D call: TRBD1 (5 bases). The CDR3 runs 15 residues. The germline V and J ends were trimmed by 5 bases and 4 bases, with 17 bases remaining between them. The germline V gene encodes CDR1 SGHTA and CDR2 FQGNSA. The CDR3 nucleotides are TGTGCCAGCAGCCCCTCCGGGGCGGGGTTCTATGGCTACACCTTC. Amino acid sequence: CASSPSGAGFYGYTF.

This rearrangement joins TRBV5-1 to TRBJ2-6; possibly TRBD1 for D (6 bases). Trimming stripped 4 bases from V and 4 bases from J, with 12 bases between. The CDR3 runs 15 residues. Looked up from germline, CDR1 is SGHRS and CDR2 is YFSETQ. CDR3 DNA: TGCGCCAGCAGCATAGGACAGTCCGGGGCCAACGTCCTGACTTTC. It is translated as CASSIGQSGANVLTF.

The chain uses TRBV9 and TRBJ2-7, with 10 bases that match TRBD1. Looked up from germline, CDR1 is SGDLS and CDR2 is YYNGEE. This CDR3 comprises 15 residues. With V trimmed by 4 bases and J by 6 bases, 10 bases remained unmatched. The CDR3 DNA reads TGTGCCAGCAGCCCTCAAAGGACAGGGGGATCCGAGCAGTACTTC. Its protein product is CASSPQRTGGSEQYF.

The rearrangement links TRBV10-3 to TRBJ2-7; D not resolved. The germline gives CDR1 ENHRY, CDR2 SYGVKD. V was trimmed by 0 bases and J by 2 bases, leaving 11 bases between them. The CDR3 totals 15 residues. CDR3 nucleotides: TGTGCCATCAGTGAGTCAGGCGGATCCCCCTACGAGCAGTACTTC. Protein: CAISESGGSPYEQYF.

The CDR3 reads CASSPGRTGIGNTIYF. CDR3 nucleotides: TGTGCCAGCAGCCCCGGTCGGACAGGGATTGGAAACACCATATATTTT. V is TRBV5-4 and J is TRBJ1-3; 8 positions match TRBD1. Germline loops: CDR1 SGHNT, CDR2 YYREEE (reference sequence). The CDR3 sequence is 16 residues long. Trimming at V came to 4 bases and at J to 3 bases, leaving 9 bases not matched to a gene.

This clone was found once. The CDR3, as DNA: TGTGCCAGCTCATCAGATGGAAACACCATATATTTT. Its protein is CASSSDGNTIYF. The chain recombines TRBV18 with TRBJ1-3; D unresolved. CDR3 length equals 12 residues. Germline V gives CDR1 KGHSH, CDR2 LQKENI. V lost 5 bases, J lost 3 bases, and 5 bases lay in between.

V usage is TRBV12-3 or TRBV12-4 and J usage is TRBJ1-6; D unresolved. The CDR3 sequence is 13 residues long. V was clipped by 3 bases and J by 7 bases, with 7 bases between them. CDR3 nucleotides: TGTGCCAGCAGTTTCGAGGGCAATTCACCCCTCCACTTT. The encoded protein is CASSFEGNSPLHF.

The genes are TRBV5-4 and TRBJ1-4; D might be TRBD1 (5 bases). The V and J ends lost 1 base and 8 bases respectively, with 12 bases between them. Looked up from germline, CDR1 is SGHNT and CDR2 is YYREEE (reference sequence). CDR3 length: 14 residues. CDR3 in amino acids: CASSLWQGGEKLFF. CDR3 in DNA: TGTGCCAGCAGCTTGTGGCAGGGTGGCGAAAAACTGTTTTTT. The full variable domain, in which reference TRBV5-4 and TRBJ1-4 provide the parts outside the CDR3, is ETGVTQSPTHLIKTRGQQVTLRCSSQSGHNTVSWYQQALGQGPQFIFQYYREEENGRGNFPPRFSGLQFPNYSSELNVNALELDDSALYLCASSLWQGGEKLFFGSGTQLSVL.

The J gene is TRBJ1-6, the V gene TRBV6-5; tentative D call: TRBD1 (6 bases). The germline V and J ends were trimmed by 6 bases and 0 bases, with 9 bases remaining between them. The CDR3 is 15 amino acids. Germline V CDR1 and CDR2: MNHEY, SVGAGI. The CDR3 spells CASRPGVSYNSPLHF. The CDR3 DNA is TGTGCCAGCAGGCCAGGGGTCTCCTATAATTCACCCCTCCACTTT.